This T cell receptor beta chain derives from a study of blood T cells in healthy people across ages (dated by TCRdb to the mid-2010s). Describing the broader study: In model experiments, template switching captured roughly one uniquely barcoded TCR beta cDNA molecule for every two T cells. Using deep sequencing normalized with unique cDNA molecular identifiers, the study measured how TCR beta repertoire diversity changes with age. The donors were split into four age groups: young (average about 15 years), middle-aged (over 35), aged (roughly 65) and long-lived (under 85). To avoid experimental bias, donors of different ages were distributed randomly across sequencing lanes. The study analyzed two additional independent replicas of 1 million unique cDNA reads from the same blood draw for two donors, one aged 18 to 29 and one aged 80 or older. Broader findings and caveats from the paper: Compared with the aged group, the long-lived group had more naive CD4+ T cells, fewer expanded clones and increased TCR diversity, suggesting age selection. As age increased, observed TCR beta diversity per million T cells dropped in a roughly linear way, and a significant reduction was already evident by age about 40. The percentage of naive T cells measured by flow cytometry correlated strongly with observed TCR beta diversity. Estimates of total diversity from one million sequenced T cells were regarded as lower bounds and underestimates. Donor CMV infection status was unknown, potentially confounding age-related changes in expanded clonotypes. Because profiling used bulk unsorted PBMCs, naive and antigen-experienced compartments could not be compared conclusively.

V loses 7 bases, J loses 6 bases, and the germline ends lie 9 bases apart. The CDR3 contains 11 residues, cysteine and phenylalanine counted. Only the CDR3 DNA stays, 33 bases, in frame from base 1. The library was generated by 5' RACE. TCRdb names Illumina HiSeq 2500 as the instrument used. A second about 7 to 11 cycle PCR used a sample-barcoded 5' primer and a J-beta primer mix. A unique molecular identifier was introduced onto each TCR beta cDNA molecule by a template-switch 5' adaptor carrying 12 random nucleotides. Each sample yielded at least 2.5 million CDR3-containing paired-end reads. All of the RNA was converted into first-strand cDNA using the Mint cDNA synthesis kit, with a TRBC-specific oligonucleotide serving as the primer. Following uracil-DNA glycosylase treatment, a first 18-cycle PCR with universal primers M1SS and BC2_uni_R was performed on all cDNA. Processing in the source paper ran as follows. For normalization, 1 million high-quality reads, each with a distinct molecular identifier, were randomly selected from each sample. Instead of being binned into consensus sequences, reads that shared molecular identifiers were thrown out. MiTCR, set to a Q25 quality threshold and the strictest error-elimination algorithm, was used for CDR3 identification, clonotype clustering and error correction. A nonparametric unseen species model with Euler transformation was used to estimate lower-bound total TCR beta diversity. TCRdb applied fastp at Q25 and MiXCR to the public reads, then kept only in-frame beta chains. Rows with a matching CDR3 protein are joined into one entry that keeps the most common DNA and genes. The V and J calls and clone size are TCRdb's, not the authors'. This sample comprises some 750,000 distinct CDR3 sequences, about a fifth of them detected only once. The ten most abundant clones make up roughly 22% of the sample.

Systemically healthy Caucasian individuals from Russia, some 36 in total and aged about 6 to 100 years, were included as donors. Around 9.8 milliliters of peripheral blood were collected from each donor into EDTA-treated Vacutainer tubes. Ficoll-Paque density-gradient centrifugation was used to isolate PBMCs, with at least 7 million obtained per sample. Trizol reagent was used to extract total RNA from the PBMCs, yielding at least 5.5 micrograms per sample. For every donor, an aliquot of PBMCs went through flow cytometry to measure the percentages of naive CD45RAhigh/CD27high T cells. About this clonotype: Its antigen remains unidentified. No much larger clonotype is one base removed from it; base qualities were not supplied.

This receptor chain uses TRBV12-3 or TRBV12-4 and TRBJ1-1; the D gene cannot be resolved reliably. The TCR sequence derives from a man between 65 and 85 years old in good health. Material: blood. The CDR3 protein sequence reads: CASTRVSEAFF. The nucleotides are TGTGCCAGCACCCGGGTGTCTGAAGCTTTCTTT.